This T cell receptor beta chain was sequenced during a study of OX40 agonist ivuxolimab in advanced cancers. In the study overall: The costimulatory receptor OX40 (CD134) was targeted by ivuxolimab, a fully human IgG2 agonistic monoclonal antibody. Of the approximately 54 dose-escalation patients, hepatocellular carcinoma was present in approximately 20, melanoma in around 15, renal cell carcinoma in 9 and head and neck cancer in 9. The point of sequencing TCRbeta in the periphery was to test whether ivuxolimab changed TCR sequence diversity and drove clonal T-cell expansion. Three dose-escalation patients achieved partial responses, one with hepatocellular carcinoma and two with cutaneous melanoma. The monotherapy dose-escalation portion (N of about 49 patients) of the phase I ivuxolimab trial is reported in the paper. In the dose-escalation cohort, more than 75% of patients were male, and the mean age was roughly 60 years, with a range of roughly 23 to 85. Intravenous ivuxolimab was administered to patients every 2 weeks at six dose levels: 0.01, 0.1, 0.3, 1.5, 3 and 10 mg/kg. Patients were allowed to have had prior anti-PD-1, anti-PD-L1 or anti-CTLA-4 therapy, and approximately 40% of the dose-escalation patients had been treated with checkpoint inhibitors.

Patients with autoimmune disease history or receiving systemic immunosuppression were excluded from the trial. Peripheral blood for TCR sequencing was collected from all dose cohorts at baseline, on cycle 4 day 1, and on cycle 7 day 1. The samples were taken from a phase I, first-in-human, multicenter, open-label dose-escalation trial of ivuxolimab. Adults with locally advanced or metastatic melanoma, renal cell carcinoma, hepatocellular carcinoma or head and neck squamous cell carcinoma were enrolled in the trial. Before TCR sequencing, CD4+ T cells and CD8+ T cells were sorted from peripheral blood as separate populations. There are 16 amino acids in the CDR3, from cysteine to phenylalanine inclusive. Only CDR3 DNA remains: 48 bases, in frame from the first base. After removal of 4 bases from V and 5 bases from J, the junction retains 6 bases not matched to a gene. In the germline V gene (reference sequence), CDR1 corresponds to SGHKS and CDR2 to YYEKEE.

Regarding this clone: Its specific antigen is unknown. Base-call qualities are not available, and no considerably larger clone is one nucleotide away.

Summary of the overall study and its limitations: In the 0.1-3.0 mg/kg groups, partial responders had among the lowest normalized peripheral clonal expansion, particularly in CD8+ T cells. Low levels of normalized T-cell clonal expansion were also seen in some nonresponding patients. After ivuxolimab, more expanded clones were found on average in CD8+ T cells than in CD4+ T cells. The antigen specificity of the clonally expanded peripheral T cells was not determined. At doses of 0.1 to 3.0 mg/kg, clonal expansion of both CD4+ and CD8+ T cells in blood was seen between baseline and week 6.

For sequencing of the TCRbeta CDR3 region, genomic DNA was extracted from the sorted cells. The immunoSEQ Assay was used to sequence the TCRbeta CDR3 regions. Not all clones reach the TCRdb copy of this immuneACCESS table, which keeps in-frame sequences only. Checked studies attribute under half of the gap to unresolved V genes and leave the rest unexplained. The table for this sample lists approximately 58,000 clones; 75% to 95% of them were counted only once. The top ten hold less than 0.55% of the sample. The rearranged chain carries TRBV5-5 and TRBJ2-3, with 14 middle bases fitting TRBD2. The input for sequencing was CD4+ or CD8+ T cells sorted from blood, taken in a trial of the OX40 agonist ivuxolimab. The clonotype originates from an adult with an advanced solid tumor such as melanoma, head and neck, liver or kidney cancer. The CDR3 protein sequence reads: CASSPTSGRAVDTQYF. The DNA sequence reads TGTGCCAGCAGCCCGACTAGCGGGAGGGCCGTAGATACGCAGTATTTT.